This entry lists 17 T cell receptor beta chains sequenced from one sample in a study of T cells in localized non-small cell lung cancer. The data were produced by immunoSEQ multiplex PCR, yet TCRdb's version contains in-frame clones alone and is incomplete. The data contain about 35,000 clones, about 91% of them singletons. The sample was peripheral blood mononuclear cells, taken before any cancer treatment. Every receptor here comes from a female donor older than 55 with stage II lung adenocarcinoma.

The genes are TRBV5-1 and TRBJ1-2; perhaps TRBD1 as D (6 bases). Trimming stripped 5 bases from V and 5 bases from J, with 19 bases between. Looked up from germline, CDR1 is SGHRS and CDR2 is YFSETQ. The CDR3 contains 15 residues. In DNA form, the CDR3 reads TGCGCCAGCAGTTCCCTGGGGGCCTCAGGGTATGGCTACACCTTC. Encoded protein: CASSSLGASGYGYTF. The full variable domain, in which reference TRBV5-1 and TRBJ1-2 provide the parts outside the CDR3, is KAGVTQTPRYLIKTRGQQVTLSCSPISGHRSVSWYQQTPGQGLQFLFEYFSETQRNKGNFPGRFSGRQFSNSRSEMNVSTLELGDSALYLCASSSLGASGYGYTFGSGTRLTVV.

The rearrangement joins TRBV2 to TRBJ1-1, with TRBD1 as a possible D gene (5 bases). Deletions cut 6 bases from V and 11 bases from J, with 16 bases between. CDR1 is SNHLY and CDR2 is FYNNEI in the germline V gene. The length of the CDR3 is 12 residues. Here the CDR3 reads CASRAMGRVAFF. DNA of the CDR3: TGTGCCAGCAGGGCAATGGGGCGGGTGGCTTTCTTT.

The chain joins TRBV4-1 to TRBJ1-1, with D hard to call. The CDR3 contains 15 residues. Between the trimmed V and J ends, which lost 0 bases and 4 bases, there was a span of 12 bases. The germline gives CDR1 MGHRA, CDR2 YSYEKL. CDR3 in amino acids: CASSQEGPSPTEAFF. Written as DNA, the CDR3 is TGCGCCAGCAGCCAAGAAGGGCCCTCGCCCACTGAAGCTTTCTTT.

The chain has TRBV2 and TRBJ1-5; D is undetermined. Germline V gene sequence: CDR1 SNHLY, CDR2 FYNNEI. This CDR3 contains 14 residues. The germline V and J ends were trimmed by 6 bases and 2 bases, with 11 bases remaining between them. In DNA form, the CDR3 reads TGTGCCAGCAGCGACCGACTTGGCAATCAGCCCCAGCATTTT. As protein: CASSDRLGNQPQHF.

This clone has only a few counts. The chain carries TRBV5-1 and TRBJ2-2, with TRBD1 identical over 8 bases. This CDR3 comprises 16 residues. Trimming removed 0 bases from V and 5 bases from J; junction bases left unmatched: 6. Germline lookup yields CDR1 SGHRS and CDR2 YFSETQ. CDR3 DNA sequence: TGCGCCAGCAGCTTGGTAGCAGGGGGCCGGACCGGGGAGCTGTTTTTT. The encoded protein is CASSLVAGGRTGELFF.

This clone was observed once. The rearrangement joins TRBV9 to TRBJ1-4; tentative D call: TRBD1 (5 bases). Per the germline V gene, CDR1 is SGDLS and CDR2 is YYNGEE. V gave up 5 bases and J gave up 5 bases, with 16 bases separating them. The CDR3 has 15 residues. The CDR3 loop is CASSIMGLENEKLFF. The CDR3 region has the DNA TGTGCCAGCAGTATCATGGGACTGGAAAATGAAAAACTGTTTTTT. Full variable domain (outside the CDR3, taken from reference TRBV9 and TRBJ1-4): DSGVTQTPKHLITATGQRVTLRCSPRSGDLSVYWYQQSLDQGLQFLIQYYNGEERAKGNILERFSAQQFPDLHSELNLSSLELGDSALYFCASSIMGLENEKLFFGSGTQLSVL.

The chain employs TRBV6-6 and TRBJ2-7; 7 nucleotides agree with TRBD1. V was clipped by 6 bases and J by 5 bases; unmatched bases: 10. The germline V gene encodes CDR1 MNHNY and CDR2 SVGAGI (reference sequence). The CDR3 covers 14 residues. CDR3 region: CASRDDGQVDEQYF. The CDR3 DNA sequence: TGTGCCAGCAGGGACGATGGACAGGTAGACGAGCAGTACTTC.

This clone appeared a single time. The rearrangement links TRBV5-1 to TRBJ2-5; no definite D call. Trimming took off 0 bases at V and 5 bases at J, with 11 bases between the two ends. Germline assignment: CDR1 SGHRS and CDR2 YFSETQ. The CDR3 is made up of 14 amino acids. The CDR3 nucleotides read TGCGCCAGCAGCTTGGCCCCGGCCGCGGAGACCCAGTACTTC. It encodes CASSLAPAAETQYF.

This clone was seen a single time. The chain is built from TRBV9 and TRBJ1-3; no clear D. V was trimmed by 1 base and J by 0 bases, leaving 11 bases between them. CDR3 length: 16 residues. The germline gives CDR1 SGDLS, CDR2 YYNGEE. CDR3 nucleotides: TGTGCCAGCAGCGTAAATAGTCAGATCTCTGGAAACACCATATATTTT. Translation gives CASSVNSQISGNTIYF. Together with reference TRBV9 and TRBJ1-3, the CDR3 gives the full variable domain: DSGVTQTPKHLITATGQRVTLRCSPRSGDLSVYWYQQSLDQGLQFLIQYYNGEERAKGNILERFSAQQFPDLHSELNLSSLELGDSALYFCASSVNSQISGNTIYFGEGSWLTVV.

This chain uses TRBV7-9 with TRBJ2-4; D possibly corresponds to TRBD2 (6 bases). The CDR3 is 16 residues long. Trimming left V 5 bases short and J 2 bases short, with 16 bases between. Germline V gives CDR1 SEHNR, CDR2 FQNEAQ (reference sequence). This CDR3 is CASSPGTGETKNIQYF. The CDR3 DNA is TGTGCCAGCAGCCCTGGAACGGGGGAAACCAAAAACATTCAGTACTTC.

As DNA, the CDR3 is TGTGCCAGCAGCTTAGACGGGAGCTCCTACGAGCAGTACTTC. Its translation: CASSLDGSSYEQYF. The chain combines TRBV11-3 with TRBJ2-7; TRBD2 is a possible D gene (6 bases). This CDR3 contains 14 residues. Trimming took off 0 bases at V and 0 bases at J, with 6 bases between the two ends. The germline gives CDR1 SGHNT, CDR2 YENEEA. Based on the CDR3 plus reference TRBV11-3 and TRBJ2-7, the full variable domain is EAGVVQSPRYKIIEKKQPVAFWCNPISGHNTLYWYLQNLGQGPELLIRYENEEAVDDSQLPKDRFSAERLKGVDSTLKIQPAELGDSAVYLCASSLDGSSYEQYFGPGTRLTVT.

The rearrangement joins TRBV7-2 to TRBJ1-2; a weak D match, TRBD1 (6 bases). Trimming left V 5 bases short and J 8 bases short, with 15 bases between. CDR3 size: 13 residues. Germline CDR1 reads SGHTA; CDR2 reads FQGNSA. The CDR3 here is CASSLSPGEGYTF. In DNA form, the CDR3 reads TGTGCCAGCAGCCTTAGTCCAGGGGAGGGCTACACCTTC.

The chain combines TRBV19 with TRBJ2-7; 11 bases match TRBD2. The CDR3 runs to 15 residues. Germline loops: CDR1 LNHDA, CDR2 SQIVND (reference sequence). V lost 6 bases, J lost 1 base, and 5 bases stayed unmatched. The CDR3 nucleotides are TGTGCCAGTAGCATGGGACTAGCGGCATCCTACGAGCAGTACTTC. Translated, it gives CASSMGLAASYEQYF.

The chain uses TRBV7-9 and TRBJ2-3, with 14 bases aligning to TRBD2. The CDR3 is 15 amino acids. Trimming took 5 bases from V and 4 from J; bases not matched to a gene: 2. In germline, CDR1 is SEHNR, CDR2 FQNEAQ (reference sequence). The CDR3 sequence is CASSVGLAGADTQYF. The CDR3 nucleotides read TGTGCCAGCAGCGTGGGACTAGCGGGAGCAGATACGCAGTATTTT.

The chain joins TRBV11-2 to TRBJ1-3; TRBD1 aligns across 8 bases. CDR1 SGHAT and CDR2 FQNNGV come from the germline V gene. The CDR3 extends over 14 amino acids. The V segment lost 5 bases and the J segment 2 bases; nucleotides outside the gene matches: 2. This chain's CDR3 is CASSPDRAGNTIYF. In DNA form, the CDR3 reads TGTGCCAGCAGCCCGGACAGGGCTGGAAACACCATATATTTT. Using reference TRBV11-2 and TRBJ1-3 for the parts outside the CDR3, the full variable domain is EAGVAQSPRYKIIEKRQSVAFWCNPISGHATLYWYQQILGQGPKLLIQFQNNGVVDDSQLPKDRFSAERLKGVDSTLKIQPAKLEDSAVYLCASSPDRAGNTIYFGEGSWLTVV.

The chain carries TRBV12-5 and TRBJ2-7; D is unclear. The germline gives CDR1 LGHNT, CDR2 FRNRAP. Between the trimmed V and J ends, which lost 3 bases and 7 bases, there was a span of 16 bases. The CDR3 is 14 amino acids. CDR3 loop: CASGLGRPLEEQYF. In DNA form, the CDR3 reads TGTGCTAGTGGTTTAGGACGTCCCCTTGAAGAGCAGTACTTC.

The V gene is TRBV27, the J gene TRBJ2-2; 7 bases agree with TRBD1. V was pared by 5 bases and J by 0 bases, with 6 bases of the junction left unmatched. This CDR3 has 16 residues. Germline lookup yields CDR1 MNHEY and CDR2 SMNVEV (reference sequence). CDR3 bases: TGTGCCAGCAGTCGAGCCGGGACAGCGAACACCGGGGAGCTGTTTTTT. It codes for CASSRAGTANTGELFF.